The rows below give T cell receptor beta chains drawn from one sample of a study of long-term antiretroviral therapy in people with HIV. The table came from immunoSEQ multiplex PCR; TCRdb's copy has only in-frame clones and leaves some out. This table has about 14,000 clones, around 80% appearing once. The sample in question was unsorted PBMCs, obtained 0.4 years after starting antiretroviral therapy. These receptors were obtained from a young man with HIV. The CDR3 runs from the conserved cysteine through the conserved F or W. D genes are given only for firm matches. Not all rows give a size; the values are once, few, many and, for expanded clones, a class.

abundance: NA; j_gene: TRBJ2-2; d_gene: NA; v_gene: TRBV30; CDR3aa: CAWSRGSGTGELFF; CDR3nt: TGTGCCTGGTCGAGGGGTAGTGGCACCGGGGAGCTGTTTTTT
abundance: medium-sized; j_gene: TRBJ2-7; d_gene: TRBD2; v_gene: TRBV7-8; CDR3aa: CASSSSGGYEQYF; CDR3nt: TGTGCCAGCAGCTCAAGCGGGGGCTACGAGCAGTACTTC
abundance: NA; j_gene: TRBJ1-3; d_gene: NA; v_gene: TRBV5-6; CDR3aa: CASSDYSRDRGNTIYF; CDR3nt: TGTGCCAGCAGCGACTACTCCCGGGACCGCGGAAACACCATATATTTT
abundance: once; j_gene: TRBJ2-3; d_gene: NA; v_gene: TRBV11-1; CDR3aa: CASSPGTTGASHTQYF; CDR3nt: TGTGCCAGCAGTCCAGGGACAACTGGGGCTAGTCATACGCAGTATTTT
abundance: medium-sized; j_gene: TRBJ1-2; d_gene: NA; v_gene: TRBV4-3; CDR3aa: CASSQDAGNYGYTF; CDR3nt: TGCGCCAGCAGCCAAGACGCTGGGAACTATGGCTACACCTTC
abundance: few; j_gene: TRBJ2-5; d_gene: NA; v_gene: TRBV15; CDR3aa: CATSIESGGGTQYF; CDR3nt: TGTGCCACCAGCATCGAATCTGGGGGAGGGACCCAGTACTTC
abundance: NA; j_gene: TRBJ1-4; d_gene: NA; v_gene: TRBV4-2; CDR3aa: CASSQGVGEKLFF; CDR3nt: TGTGCCAGCAGCCAAGGGGTAGGGGAAAAACTGTTTTTT
abundance: few; j_gene: TRBJ1-1; d_gene: TRBD1; v_gene: TRBV5-1; CDR3aa: CASSLVQGNLNTEAFF; CDR3nt: TGCGCCAGCAGCTTGGTACAGGGGAATCTGAACACTGAAGCTTTCTTT
abundance: few; j_gene: TRBJ1-2; d_gene: NA; v_gene: TRBV7-9; CDR3aa: CASSLETGNYGYTF; CDR3nt: TGTGCCAGCAGCTTAGAGACGGGCAACTATGGCTACACCTTC
abundance: NA; j_gene: TRBJ1-4; d_gene: TRBD1; v_gene: TRBV6-1; CDR3aa: CASSEVQGSNEKLFF; CDR3nt: TGTGCCAGCAGTGAAGTACAGGGGTCTAATGAAAAACTGTTTTTT
abundance: few; j_gene: TRBJ2-6; d_gene: NA; v_gene: TRBV4-3; CDR3aa: CASSQDRRGASGANVLTF; CDR3nt: TGCGCCAGCAGCCAAGATAGACGGGGCGCCTCTGGGGCCAACGTCCTGACTTTC
abundance: NA; j_gene: TRBJ2-5; d_gene: NA; v_gene: TRBV30; CDR3aa: CACPRGETQYF; CDR3nt: TGTGCCTGCCCCCGAGGGGAGACCCAGTACTTC
abundance: medium-sized; j_gene: TRBJ1-5; d_gene: NA; v_gene: TRBV6-1; CDR3aa: CASRRLGLNQPQHF; CDR3nt: TGTGCCTCCCGTCGATTGGGGTTGAATCAGCCCCAGCATTTT
abundance: NA; j_gene: TRBJ2-7; d_gene: TRBD2; v_gene: TRBV5-1; CDR3aa: CASSLGGGYEQYF; CDR3nt: TGCGCCAGCAGCTTGGGGGGGGGCTACGAGCAGTACTTC
abundance: NA; j_gene: TRBJ2-1; d_gene: TRBD2; v_gene: TRBV7-9; CDR3aa: CASSSAFGTSGGTYNEQFF; CDR3nt: TGTGCCAGCAGCTCCGCTTTCGGGACTAGCGGGGGGACGTACAATGAGCAGTTCTTC
abundance: NA; j_gene: TRBJ1-1; d_gene: NA; v_gene: TRBV15; CDR3aa: CATSRDRHNTEAFF; CDR3nt: TGTGCCACCAGCAGAGATCGGCATAACACTGAAGCTTTCTTT
abundance: NA; j_gene: TRBJ1-2; d_gene: NA; v_gene: TRBV7-2; CDR3aa: CASSLVQGRVTYGYTF; CDR3nt: TGTGCCAGCAGCCTCGTCCAGGGAAGGGTGACATACGGCTACACCTTC
abundance: NA; j_gene: TRBJ2-5; d_gene: TRBD1; v_gene: TRBV29-1; CDR3aa: CSVADRGETQYF; CDR3nt: TGCAGCGTTGCCGACAGGGGAGAGACCCAGTACTTC
abundance: NA; j_gene: TRBJ2-7; d_gene: TRBD1; v_gene: TRBV4-1; CDR3aa: CASSQMGTAVYEQYF; CDR3nt: TGCGCCAGCAGCCAAATGGGGACAGCTGTCTACGAGCAGTACTTC
abundance: NA; j_gene: TRBJ2-2; d_gene: TRBD1; v_gene: TRBV5-4; CDR3aa: CASSPDRGLDGELFF; CDR3nt: TGTGCCAGCAGCCCGGACAGGGGGCTAGACGGGGAGCTGTTTTTT
abundance: NA; j_gene: TRBJ1-3; d_gene: NA; v_gene: TRBV19; CDR3aa: CARRFISSGNTIYF; CDR3nt: TGTGCCAGAAGATTCATCAGTAGTGGAAACACCATATATTTT
abundance: NA; j_gene: TRBJ2-2; d_gene: TRBD1; v_gene: TRBV29-1; CDR3aa: CSLRQGGTGELFF; CDR3nt: TGCAGCCTACGACAGGGTGGCACCGGGGAGCTGTTTTTT
abundance: NA; j_gene: TRBJ1-6; d_gene: NA; v_gene: TRBV9; CDR3aa: CASSVGGNAYNSPLHF; CDR3nt: TGTGCCAGCAGCGTAGGGGGGAACGCCTATAATTCACCCCTCCACTTT
abundance: NA; j_gene: TRBJ2-7; d_gene: TRBD2; v_gene: TRBV27; CDR3aa: CASSLGGRSYEQYF; CDR3nt: TGTGCCAGCAGTTTGGGCGGGAGATCCTACGAGCAGTACTTC
abundance: NA; j_gene: TRBJ2-7; d_gene: TRBD1; v_gene: TRBV4-2; CDR3aa: CASSRGQGADEQYF; CDR3nt: TGTGCCAGCAGCCGAGGACAGGGCGCCGACGAGCAGTACTTC
abundance: NA; j_gene: TRBJ1-5; d_gene: NA; v_gene: TRBV28; CDR3aa: CASSLPGPGSNQPQHF; CDR3nt: TGTGCCAGCAGTTTACCAGGACCGGGGAGCAATCAGCCCCAGCATTTT
abundance: few; j_gene: TRBJ1-2; d_gene: NA; v_gene: TRBV7-9; CDR3aa: CASSRTGLSGYTF; CDR3nt: TGTGCCAGCAGCCGAACAGGGCTCAGTGGCTACACCTTC
abundance: NA; j_gene: TRBJ1-1; d_gene: NA; v_gene: TRBV10-3; CDR3aa: CAISQGSPNRYTEAFF; CDR3nt: TGTGCCATCAGCCAAGGAAGTCCAAACCGTTACACTGAAGCTTTCTTT
abundance: NA; j_gene: TRBJ1-6; d_gene: NA; v_gene: TRBV13; CDR3aa: CASSFSSYNSPLHF; CDR3nt: TGTGCCAGCAGCTTTTCCTCCTATAATTCACCCCTCCACTTT
abundance: NA; j_gene: TRBJ2-7; d_gene: TRBD2; v_gene: TRBV28; CDR3aa: CASRLSGSQYF; CDR3nt: TGTGCCAGCAGACTAAGCGGGAGTCAGTACTTC
abundance: once; j_gene: TRBJ2-1; d_gene: NA; v_gene: TRBV7-2; CDR3aa: CASSSPPGTYNEQFF; CDR3nt: TGTGCCAGCAGCTCACCTCCCGGGACGTACAATGAGCAGTTCTTC